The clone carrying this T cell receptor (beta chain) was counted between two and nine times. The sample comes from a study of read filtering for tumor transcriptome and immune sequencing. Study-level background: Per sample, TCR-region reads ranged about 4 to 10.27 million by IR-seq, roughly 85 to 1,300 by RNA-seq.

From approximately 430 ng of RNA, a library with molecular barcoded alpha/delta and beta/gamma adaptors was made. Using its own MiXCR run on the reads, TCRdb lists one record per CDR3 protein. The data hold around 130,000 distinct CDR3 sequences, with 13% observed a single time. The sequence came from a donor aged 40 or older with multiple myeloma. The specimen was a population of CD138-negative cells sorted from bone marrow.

The DNA for the CDR3 is TGCGCCAGCAGCTTGGCCCCCGACAGGGATGACTATGGCTACACCTTC. Its translation is CASSLAPDRDDYGYTF. The chain is built from TRBV5-1 and TRBJ1-2, with TRBD1 identical over 7 bases. Germline V lookup: CDR1 SGHRS, CDR2 YFSETQ. The length of the CDR3 is 16 residues. J was trimmed by 3 bases and V by 0 bases; bases with no gene match: 8.